The following is a T cell receptor (beta chain) sequence with its context. Authors' data handling: Quantification of nucleated cells was approximated via reference gene primer amplification. TCRdb keeps only in-frame clones here, not all; method: immunoSEQ multiplex PCR. V and J calls and clone size are those listed in that table; D and trimming were worked out from the DNA. The sample includes 110,000 to 150,000 clones, 85% of them seen just once. In Cohort 3, a recovered donor had either two negative PCRs, clearance, or symptom resolution. This sample stems from a study of blood T cell repertoires in COVID-19. The sequencing input was PBMCs or T cells enriched from blood (not recorded which). This receptor was taken from a woman aged 40 to 50 who had recovered from COVID-19.

CDR3 DNA: TGTGCCAGCAGCTCTGGGGAGCGGAATCAGCCCCAGCATTTT. This sequence encodes CASSSGERNQPQHF. The V call is TRBV9, the J call TRBJ1-5; D is unclear. The CDR3 loop spans 14 amino acids. Per germline, CDR1 SGDLS and CDR2 YYNGEE. V was shortened by 4 bases and J by 4 bases, with 12 bases between the two germline ends.